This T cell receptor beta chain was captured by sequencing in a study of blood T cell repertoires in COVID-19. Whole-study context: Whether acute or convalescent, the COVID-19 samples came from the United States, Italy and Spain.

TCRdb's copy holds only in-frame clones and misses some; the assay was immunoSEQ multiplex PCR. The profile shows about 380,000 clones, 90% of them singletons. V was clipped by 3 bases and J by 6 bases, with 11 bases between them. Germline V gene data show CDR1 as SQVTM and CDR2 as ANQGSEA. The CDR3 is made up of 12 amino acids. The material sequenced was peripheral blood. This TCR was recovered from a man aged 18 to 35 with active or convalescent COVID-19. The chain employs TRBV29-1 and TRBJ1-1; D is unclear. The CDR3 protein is CSVDPLSPEAFF. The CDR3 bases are TGCAGCGTTGATCCCCTGTCCCCTGAAGCTTTCTTT.